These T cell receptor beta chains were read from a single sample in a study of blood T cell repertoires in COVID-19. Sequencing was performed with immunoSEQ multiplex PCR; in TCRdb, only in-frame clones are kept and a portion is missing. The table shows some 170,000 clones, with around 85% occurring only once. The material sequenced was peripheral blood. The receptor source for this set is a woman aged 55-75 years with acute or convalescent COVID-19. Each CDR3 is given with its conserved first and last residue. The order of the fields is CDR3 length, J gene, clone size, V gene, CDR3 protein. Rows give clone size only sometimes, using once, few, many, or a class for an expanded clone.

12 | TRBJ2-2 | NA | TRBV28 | CASSTGTGELFF
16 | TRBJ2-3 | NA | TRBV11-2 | CASSPFTGPRTDTQYF
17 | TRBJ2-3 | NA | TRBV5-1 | CASSWGAGGRRTDTQYF
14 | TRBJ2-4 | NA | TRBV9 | CASSVVAGGDIQYF
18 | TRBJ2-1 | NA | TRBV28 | CASREGQGGAWTYNEQFF
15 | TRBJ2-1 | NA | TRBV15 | CATSRDRAGGEEQFF
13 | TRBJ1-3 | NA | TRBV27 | CASSLYAGNTIYF
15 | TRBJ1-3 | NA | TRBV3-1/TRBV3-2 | CASSPGQLRGNTIYF
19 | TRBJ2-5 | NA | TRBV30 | CAWSVYRGREGWDQETQYF
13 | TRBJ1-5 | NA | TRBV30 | CAWSTGLDQPQHF
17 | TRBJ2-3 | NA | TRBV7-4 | CASSFLLSGRSGDTQYF
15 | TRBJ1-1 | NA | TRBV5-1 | CASSLVQGLGTEAFF
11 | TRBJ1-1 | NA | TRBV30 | CAWTDRDEAFF
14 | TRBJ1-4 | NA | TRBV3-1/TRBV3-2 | CASSQQGAGEKLFF
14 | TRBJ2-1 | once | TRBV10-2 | CASSGGWTGNEQFF
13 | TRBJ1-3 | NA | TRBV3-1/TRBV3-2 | CASSQPQGNTIYF
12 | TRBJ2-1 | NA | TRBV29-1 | CSAGTSASEQFF
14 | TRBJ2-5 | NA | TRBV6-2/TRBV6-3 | CASSNRGNQETQYF